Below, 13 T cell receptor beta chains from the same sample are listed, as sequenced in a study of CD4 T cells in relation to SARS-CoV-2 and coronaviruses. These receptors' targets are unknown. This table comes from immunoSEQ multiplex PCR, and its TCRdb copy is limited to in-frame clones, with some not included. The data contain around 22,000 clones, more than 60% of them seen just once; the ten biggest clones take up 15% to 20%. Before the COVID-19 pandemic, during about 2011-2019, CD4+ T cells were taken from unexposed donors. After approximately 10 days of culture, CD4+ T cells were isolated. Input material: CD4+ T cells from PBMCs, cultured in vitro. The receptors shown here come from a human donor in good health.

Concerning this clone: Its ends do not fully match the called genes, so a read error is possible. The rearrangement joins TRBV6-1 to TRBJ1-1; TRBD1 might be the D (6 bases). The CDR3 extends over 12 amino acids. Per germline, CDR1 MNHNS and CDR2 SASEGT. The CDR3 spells CASSEVETGVLF. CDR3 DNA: TGTGCCAGCAGTGAAGTGGAGACAGGCGTTCTCTTT.

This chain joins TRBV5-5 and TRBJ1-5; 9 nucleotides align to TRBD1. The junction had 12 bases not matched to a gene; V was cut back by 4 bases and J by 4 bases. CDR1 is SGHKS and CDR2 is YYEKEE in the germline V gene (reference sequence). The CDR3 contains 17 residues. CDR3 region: CASSITMGQGRNQPQHF. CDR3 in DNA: TGTGCCAGCAGCATAACTATGGGACAGGGAAGAAATCAGCCCCAGCATTTT. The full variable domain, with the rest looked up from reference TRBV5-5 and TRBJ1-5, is DAGVTQSPTHLIKTRGQQVTLRCSPISGHKSVSWYQQVLGQGPQFIFQYYEKEERGRGNFPDRFSARQFPNYSSELNVNALLLGDSALYLCASSITMGQGRNQPQHFGDGTRLSIL.

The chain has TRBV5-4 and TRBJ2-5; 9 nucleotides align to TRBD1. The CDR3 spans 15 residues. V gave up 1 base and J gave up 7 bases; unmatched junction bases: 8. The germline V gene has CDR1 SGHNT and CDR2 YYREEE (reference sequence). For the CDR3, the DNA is TGTGCCAGCAGCTTGCCGGGACAGGGTACCGGGACCCAGTACTTC. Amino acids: CASSLPGQGTGTQYF.

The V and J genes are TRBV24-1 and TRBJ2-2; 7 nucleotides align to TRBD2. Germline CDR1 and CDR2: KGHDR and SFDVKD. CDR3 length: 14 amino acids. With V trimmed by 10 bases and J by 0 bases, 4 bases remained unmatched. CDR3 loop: CATAGASNTGELFF. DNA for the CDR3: TGTGCCACGGCGGGAGCTTCGAACACCGGGGAGCTGTTTTTT.

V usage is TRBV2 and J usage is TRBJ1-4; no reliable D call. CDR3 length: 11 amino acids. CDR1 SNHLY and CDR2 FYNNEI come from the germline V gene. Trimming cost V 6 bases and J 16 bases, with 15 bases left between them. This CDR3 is CASSRANIAFF. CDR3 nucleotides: TGTGCCAGCAGCAGAGCAAACATAGCGTTTTTT.

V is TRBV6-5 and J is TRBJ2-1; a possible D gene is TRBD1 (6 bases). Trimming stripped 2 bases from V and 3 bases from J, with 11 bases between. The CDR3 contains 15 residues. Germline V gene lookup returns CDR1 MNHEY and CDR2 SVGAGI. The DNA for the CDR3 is TGTGCCAGCAGTTACAACAGGGTGCTCTACAATGAGCAGTTCTTC. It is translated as CASSYNRVLYNEQFF.

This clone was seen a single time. CDR3 sequence (DNA): TGTGCCAGCAGTCGCGGGGAGGGACGGACGTTTTTT. Encoded protein: CASSRGEGRTFF. The chain has TRBV6-5 and TRBJ2-2, with 7 positions matching TRBD2. The CDR3 extends over 12 amino acids. CDR1 is MNHEY and CDR2 is SVGAGI in the germline V gene. V lost 5 bases, J lost 16 bases, and 10 bases stayed unmatched.

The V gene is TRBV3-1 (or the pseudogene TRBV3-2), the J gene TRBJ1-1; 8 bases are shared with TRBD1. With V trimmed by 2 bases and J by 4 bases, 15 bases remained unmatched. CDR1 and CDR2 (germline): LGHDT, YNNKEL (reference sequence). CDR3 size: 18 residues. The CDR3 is CASSQLPVSGQGGTEAFF. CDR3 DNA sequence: TGTGCCAGCAGCCAACTGCCCGTATCCGGACAGGGAGGCACTGAAGCTTTCTTT.

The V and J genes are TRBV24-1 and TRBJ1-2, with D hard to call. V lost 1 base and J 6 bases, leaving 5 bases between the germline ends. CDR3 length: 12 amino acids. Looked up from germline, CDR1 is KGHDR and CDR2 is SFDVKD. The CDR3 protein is CATSDFVDGYTF. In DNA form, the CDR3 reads TGTGCCACCAGTGATTTTGTGGATGGCTACACCTTC.

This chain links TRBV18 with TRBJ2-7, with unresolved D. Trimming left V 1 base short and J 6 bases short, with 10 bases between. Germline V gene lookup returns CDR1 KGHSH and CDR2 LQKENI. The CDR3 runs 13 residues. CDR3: CASSPRRSGEQYF. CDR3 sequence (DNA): TGTGCCAGCTCACCACGACGTTCCGGCGAGCAGTACTTC.

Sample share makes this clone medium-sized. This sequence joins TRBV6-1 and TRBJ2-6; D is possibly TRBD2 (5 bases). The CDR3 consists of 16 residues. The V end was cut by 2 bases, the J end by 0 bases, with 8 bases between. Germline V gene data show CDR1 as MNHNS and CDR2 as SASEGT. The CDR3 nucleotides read TGTGCCAGCAGTGAATTAAGCGGCTCTGGGGCCAACGTCCTGACTTTC. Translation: CASSELSGSGANVLTF.

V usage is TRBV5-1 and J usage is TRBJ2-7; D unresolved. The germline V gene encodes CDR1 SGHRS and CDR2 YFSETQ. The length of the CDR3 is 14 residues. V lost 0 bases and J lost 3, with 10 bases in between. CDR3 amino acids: CASSLAVSGYEQYF. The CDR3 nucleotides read TGCGCCAGCAGCTTGGCGGTGTCGGGCTACGAGCAGTACTTC.

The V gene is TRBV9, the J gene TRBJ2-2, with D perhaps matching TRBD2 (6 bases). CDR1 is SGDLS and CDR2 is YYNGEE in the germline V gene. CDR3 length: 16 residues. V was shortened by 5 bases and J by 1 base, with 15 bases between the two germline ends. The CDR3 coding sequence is TGTGCCAGCAGTACGACTAGACGGGGGAACACCGGGGAGCTGTTTTTT. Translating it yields CASSTTRRGNTGELFF. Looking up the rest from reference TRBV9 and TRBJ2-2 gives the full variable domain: DSGVTQTPKHLITATGQRVTLRCSPRSGDLSVYWYQQSLDQGLQFLIQYYNGEERAKGNILERFSAQQFPDLHSELNLSSLELGDSALYFCASSTTRRGNTGELFFGEGSRLTVL.